The 8 T cell receptor beta chains given below trace back to one sample, sequenced in a study of blood T cell repertoires in COVID-19 (dated by TCRdb to 2019 to 2021). The library was built by means of the immunoSEQ multiplex PCR assay. TCRdb carries this immuneACCESS record with in-frame sequences only. Its versions omit some clonotypes, under half of them owing to an unresolved V gene in the studies checked, with the rest unexplained. Across this sample there are approximately 400,000 clones, with about 90% seen only once. The ten biggest clones cover 1% to 1.5% of the sample. Sequencing used PBMCs or T cells enriched from blood (not recorded which). The receptors originated from a man aged 30 to 39 who had recovered from COVID-19.

This clone was found once. The gene calls are TRBV6-2 or TRBV6-3 and TRBJ1-5, with a weak D call TRBD1 (6 bases). Trimming shortened V by 5 bases and J by 6 bases, and 14 bases separated the two germline ends. CDR3 length: 14 residues. CDR1 is MNHEY, CDR2 SVGEGT, per germline. Here the CDR3 DNA reads TGTGCCAGCAGTGCTGGGGGGGCGGTTCAGCCCCAGCATTTT. Translating it yields CASSAGGAVQPQHF.

V and J are TRBV19 and TRBJ2-1; possible D gene TRBD2, 5 bases. The CDR3 covers 16 residues. V lost 5 bases, J lost 1 base, and 15 bases lay in between. Germline V gene lookup returns CDR1 LNHDA and CDR2 SQIVND (reference sequence). CDR3 bases: TGTGCCAGTAGTCTCGGGGATAGTGGGTCCTACAATGAGCAGTTCTTC. Translating it yields CASSLGDSGSYNEQFF.

The chain is built from TRBV3-1 (or the pseudogene TRBV3-2) and TRBJ1-1, with unresolved D. V dropped 4 bases and J dropped 2 bases, with 14 bases sitting between them. The CDR3 loop spans 15 amino acids. In germline, CDR1 is LGHDT, CDR2 YNNKEL (reference sequence). The CDR3 here is CASSPRGNLNTEAFF. The CDR3 nucleotides read TGTGCCAGCAGCCCCCGGGGAAACTTAAACACTGAAGCTTTCTTT.

The genes are TRBV29-1 and TRBJ2-2, with a weak D call TRBD2 (6 bases). V was shortened by 6 bases and J by 1 base, with 9 bases between the two germline ends. The CDR3 length is 13 residues. Germline CDR1 SQVTM, CDR2 ANQGSEA. The CDR3, as DNA: TGCAGCGTCGAGGAGGGGAACACCGGGGAGCTGTTTTTT. It is translated as CSVEEGNTGELFF.

The table lists this clone with a few counts. V gene TRBV27 combines with J gene TRBJ2-3; weak D call: TRBD2 (6 bases). The V and J ends lost 6 bases and 3 bases respectively, with 16 bases between them. This CDR3 region has 15 residues. Per the germline V gene, CDR1 is MNHEY and CDR2 is SMNVEV (reference sequence). The CDR3 loop reads CASSFWREDTDTQYF. The CDR3 nucleotides are TGTGCCAGCAGCTTTTGGAGGGAAGATACAGATACGCAGTATTTT.

The rearrangement links TRBV12-5 to TRBJ1-5; D is unclear. The CDR3 is 16 amino acids. V lost 2 bases to trimming and J lost 2 bases, with 13 bases between them. Germline loops: CDR1 LGHNT, CDR2 FRNRAP. CDR3 DNA sequence: TGTGCTAGTGGTTTGACCCTGGCAGAGGGCAATCAGCCCCAGCATTTT. The encoded protein is CASGLTLAEGNQPQHF.

On this clone: This sample also contains other DNA sequences that code for the same CDR3. V is TRBV11-3 and J is TRBJ1-3, with D perhaps TRBD1 (5 bases). V was shortened by 4 bases and J by 2 bases, with 6 bases between the two germline ends. Germline CDR1 reads SGHNT; CDR2 reads YENEEA. This CDR3 spans 13 amino acids. CDR3 region: CASSSGPGNTIYF. In DNA, the CDR3 is TGTGCCAGCAGCTCAGGGCCTGGAAACACCATATATTTT.

V and J are TRBV5-1 and TRBJ1-1; D might be TRBD1 (5 bases). V shed 0 bases and J shed 1 base, with 13 bases lying between them. The length of the CDR3 is 16 residues. The germline V gene encodes CDR1 SGHRS and CDR2 YFSETQ. For the CDR3, the DNA is TGCGCCAGCAGCTTGGCCTTGGCGGACAAGAACACTGAAGCTTTCTTT. Translating gives CASSLALADKNTEAFF.